These 6 T cell receptor beta chains were all obtained from the same sample, sequenced in a study of blood T cell repertoires in COVID-19. Profiled with immunoSEQ multiplex PCR; TCRdb holds only in-frame clones, not every one. The table lists approximately 230,000 clones, about 90% of them singletons, with approximately 1.4% in the top ten. Sequenced material: peripheral blood. All receptors come from a man of 80 years or more with acute or convalescent COVID-19.

The chain employs TRBV4-3 and TRBJ2-5; TRBD1 agrees at 7 bases. Losses at the gene ends were 3 bases for V and 1 base for J; bases not matched to a gene: 2. The CDR3 consists of 14 residues. CDR1 and CDR2 (germline): LGHNA, YSLEER. CDR3 amino acids: CASSHGTVQETQYF. The CDR3 region has the DNA TGCGCCAGCAGCCATGGGACAGTCCAAGAGACCCAGTACTTC.

V is TRBV6-2 or TRBV6-3 and J is TRBJ1-1, with D unclear. Trimming cost V 5 bases and J 1 base, with 11 bases left between them. This CDR3 has 14 residues. Germline V CDR1 and CDR2: MNHEY, SVGEGT. This chain's CDR3 is CASSPRRPNTEAFF. The DNA of the CDR3 is TGTGCCAGCAGTCCGAGGAGGCCGAACACTGAAGCTTTCTTT.

This clone was observed a handful of times. The J gene is TRBJ2-3, the V gene TRBV28; a possible D gene is TRBD2 (5 bases). The V gene's germline CDR1 is MDHEN and CDR2 SYDVKM. CDR3 size: 16 residues. Trimming left V 3 bases short and J 4 bases short, with 17 bases between. The DNA for the CDR3 is TGTGCCAGCAGTTTGACCGGGTTTCAGAGGGCAGATACGCAGTATTTT. Protein sequence: CASSLTGFQRADTQYF.

The chain uses TRBV3-1 (or the pseudogene TRBV3-2) and TRBJ1-2; TRBD1 is a possible D gene (6 bases). This CDR3 spans 17 amino acids. Trimming removed 4 bases at V and 5 bases at J, with 23 bases between. CDR1 and CDR2 from the germline V gene are LGHDT and YNNKEL (reference sequence). This CDR3 is CASSLIWGGNVGYGYTF. The CDR3 DNA reads as TGTGCCAGCAGCCTAATTTGGGGGGGCAATGTCGGATATGGCTACACCTTC.

This rearrangement joins TRBV19 to TRBJ2-1; the match to TRBD1 covers 9 bases. With 5 bases clipped from V and 4 bases from J, the junction kept 6 bases outside the gene matches. The CDR3 is 15 amino acids. Germline loops: CDR1 LNHDA, CDR2 SQIVND (reference sequence). This CDR3 is CASSFPGQGYNEQFF. In nucleotides, the CDR3 is TGTGCCAGTAGTTTTCCGGGACAGGGATACAATGAGCAGTTCTTC.

This clone was found once. The V and J genes are TRBV7-8 and TRBJ1-2; D possibly corresponds to TRBD1 (5 bases). Germline assignment: CDR1 SGHVS and CDR2 FQNEAQ. V was trimmed by 4 bases and J by 2 bases, leaving 20 bases between them. The CDR3 covers 17 residues. The CDR3 DNA reads as TGTGCCAGCAGCTGGGGGTCGAAGGGGAGGGCGAACTATGGCTACACCTTC. It translates to CASSWGSKGRANYGYTF.